The 14 T cell receptor beta chains below all came from one sample that was sequenced in a study of blood T cells in healthy people across ages. A second roughly 7 to 11 cycle PCR used barcoded and J-beta primers. A single record per CDR3 protein comes from TCRdb applying MiXCR to the 5' RACE reads. This table holds roughly 700,000 distinct CDR3 sequences, roughly 32% found once. The sample comprised blood. These TCRs come from a woman over 75 in good health.

The chain has TRBV7-2 and TRBJ2-5, with D perhaps TRBD2 (5 bases). V gave up 5 bases and J gave up 2 bases, with 15 bases separating them. The CDR3 runs 15 residues. Germline values: CDR1 SGHTA, CDR2 FQGNSA. The CDR3 sequence is CASSPRRGLQETQYF. The CDR3 nucleotides read TGTGCCAGCAGCCCAAGACGGGGATTACAAGAGACCCAGTACTTC.

The chain carries TRBV30 and TRBJ1-1, with D unclear. Germline values: CDR1 GTSNPN, CDR2 SVGIG (reference sequence). The V end lost 0 bases, the J end lost 1 base, and 9 bases lay between the germline ends. The CDR3 sequence is 14 residues long. In DNA form, the CDR3 reads TGTGCCTGGAGTGTGACCAGACCGAACACTGAAGCTTTCTTT. Protein product: CAWSVTRPNTEAFF.

This chain uses TRBV19 with TRBJ1-2; D not certain. Germline V CDR1 and CDR2: LNHDA, SQIVND (reference sequence). The germline V and J ends were trimmed by 4 bases and 2 bases, with 14 bases remaining between them. The CDR3 is 15 residues long. CDR3 region: CASSTTVVTNYGYTF. In nucleotides, the CDR3 is TGTGCCAGTAGTACGACGGTAGTTACGAACTATGGCTACACCTTC.

The V call is TRBV20-1, the J call TRBJ2-1, with 8 bases aligning to TRBD2. The J segment lost 7 bases and the V segment lost 2 bases, leaving 13 bases of the junction unmatched. Germline values: CDR1 DFQATT, CDR2 SNEGSKA (reference sequence). CDR3 length: 16 amino acids. Here the CDR3 DNA reads TGCAGTGCTAGATCCGGGACTAGGTTTCTTGGAAATGAGCAGTTCTTC. It codes for CSARSGTRFLGNEQFF.

About this clonotype itself: The junction and the germline gene differ at one end; a read error may be behind it. The V and J genes are TRBV6-6 and TRBJ2-3; tentatively, D is TRBD1 (6 bases). The germline V gene encodes CDR1 MNHNY and CDR2 SVGAGI (reference sequence). This CDR3 spans 14 amino acids. In nucleotides, the CDR3 is TGTGCCGGCAGCTCCGAACAGGGTCTGAATACGCAATATTTT. Translating gives CAGSSEQGLNTQYF.

The V and J genes are TRBV3-1 and TRBJ1-2; unclear D gene. Germline CDR1 and CDR2: LGHDT and YNNKEL (reference sequence). Trimming pared 0 bases from V and 7 bases from J, leaving 3 bases between. The CDR3 runs 11 residues. The DNA for the CDR3 is TGTGCCAGCAGCCAAGAGAGTGGCTACACCTTC. Amino acids: CASSQESGYTF.

This clonotype was counted ten times or more. The V call is TRBV30, the J call TRBJ2-5; 8 bases match TRBD2. The germline CDR1 and CDR2 sequences are GTSNPN and SVGIG (reference sequence). The V and J ends lost 2 bases and 7 bases, in that order; junction bases with no gene match: 9. The CDR3 runs 14 residues. CDR3 sequence: CAWSLSGGLSTQYF. The CDR3 DNA reads TGTGCCTGGAGTCTATCGGGGGGGCTGTCGACCCAGTACTTC.

This clonotype was counted at least ten times. V gene TRBV15 combines with J gene TRBJ1-5; no clear D gene. This CDR3 is built from 16 residues. Germline CDR1 LNHNV, CDR2 YYDKDF (reference sequence). The V end lost 5 bases, the J end lost 4 bases, and 18 bases lay between the germline ends. The CDR3 sequence is CATSHRRLEVNQPQHF. The CDR3 region has the DNA TGTGCCACCAGCCACCGCAGGCTTGAAGTTAATCAGCCCCAGCATTTT.

This clonotype showed up many times. The chain is built from TRBV9 and TRBJ2-1, with D perhaps being TRBD1 or TRBD2 (6 bases each). CDR1 SGDLS and CDR2 YYNGEE come from the germline V gene. The ends were cut back, 0 bases at V and 10 bases at J, with 17 bases in the middle. This CDR3 comprises 15 residues. The CDR3 DNA is TGTGCCAGCAGCGTAGACCCGGGGGCCAGGGAGGAGCAGTTCTTC. Its translation: CASSVDPGAREEQFF.

In its sample, this clonotype was seen many times. The chain couples TRBV7-2 to TRBJ1-1; D is possibly TRBD1 (5 bases). Germline CDR1 and CDR2: SGHTA and FQGNSA. Trimming took off 0 bases at V and 4 bases at J, with 12 bases between the two ends. The CDR3 totals 15 residues. The CDR3 bases are TGTGCCAGCAGCTTAGCGCCTGGGGGGGGCACTGAAGCTTTCTTT. This sequence encodes CASSLAPGGGTEAFF.

This clonotype was observed a handful of times. The genes are TRBV20-1 and TRBJ2-5, with TRBD2 matching 9 bases. Germline V gene lookup returns CDR1 DFQATT and CDR2 SNEGSKA (reference sequence). V was clipped by 2 bases and J by 11 bases; unmatched bases: 9. This CDR3 comprises 13 residues. CDR3: CSARLAGIREQYF. The DNA of the CDR3 is TGCAGTGCTAGACTAGCGGGAATTCGGGAGCAGTACTTC.

Worth noting for this clonotype: One end of the junction is discordant with germline, which a read error may explain. The genes are TRBV12-3 or TRBV12-4 and TRBJ2-3, with 11 bases matching TRBD2. The CDR3 has 14 amino acids. For the CDR3, the DNA is TGTGCCAGCAGCCTAGCGGGGGGAGCAGATACGGAGTATTTT. This encodes CASSLAGGADTEYF.

The table lists this clonotype with many counts. The chain recombines TRBV28 with TRBJ2-1; D might be TRBD1 (6 bases). CDR1 and CDR2 (germline): MDHEN, SYDVKM. V was clipped by 5 bases and J by 3 bases, with 8 bases between them. The CDR3 is 13 residues long. DNA of the CDR3: TGTGCCAGCAGTGAGGACAGCTACAATGAGCAGTTCTTC. Translation: CASSEDSYNEQFF.

This clonotype was detected many times. This chain links TRBV7-2 with TRBJ2-5; perhaps TRBD2 as D (6 bases). With 1 base removed from V and 1 base from J, the gap between germline ends came to 10 bases. This CDR3 region has 15 residues. Germline loops: CDR1 SGHTA, CDR2 FQGNSA. This CDR3 reads CASSLVGGVQETQYF. In DNA, the CDR3 is TGTGCCAGCAGCTTAGTCGGGGGAGTCCAAGAGACCCAGTACTTC.